Presented here are 30 T cell receptor beta chains from one specimen sequenced in a study of response to subunit inactivated influenza vaccine listed by TCRdb under 2018. Sample time point, as interpreted from the label and publication: more than 35 days after influenza vaccine administration. Preparation of the library involved RT-PCR. Sequencer: Illumina HiSeq 2500. In-frame beta chains were kept once TCRdb had trimmed the public reads at Q25 with fastp and called clones with MiXCR. One record per CDR3 amino acid sequence lists the most common genes and DNA. The sample yields roughly 160,000 distinct CDR3 sequences; around 9.9% were counted once. 9.5% to 15% of the sample is taken by the ten largest. Specimen: non-naive T cells sorted from PBMCs, collected 40 to 50 days after vaccination. The cell subset or site label, as the study defines it: memory T cell fraction. The receptors come from a man between 45 and 60 years old who received an inactivated influenza vaccine. Donor details come from another sample of the same person, matched by shared clones.

In this sample, this clonotype turned up many times. The chain combines TRBV29-1 with TRBJ2-4; possibly TRBD2 for D (6 bases). Between the trimmed V and J ends, which lost 6 bases and 0 bases, there was a span of 12 bases. This CDR3 spans 14 amino acids. CDR1 and CDR2 from the germline V gene are SQVTM and ANQGSEA. CDR3 protein: CSVGSTLAKNIQYF. In DNA form, the CDR3 reads TGCAGCGTCGGGAGTACACTAGCCAAAAACATTCAGTACTTC. Full variable domain (remainder filled in from reference TRBV29-1 and TRBJ2-4): SAVISQKPSRDICQRGTSLTIQCQVDSQVTMMFWYRQQPGQSLTLIATANQGSEATYESGFVIDKFPISRPNLTFSTLTVSNMSPEDSSIYLCSVGSTLAKNIQYFGAGTRLSVL.

The chain links TRBV29-1 to TRBJ2-5; D is perhaps TRBD2 (7 bases). This CDR3 spans 12 amino acids. CDR1 and CDR2 from the germline V gene are SQVTM and ANQGSEA. The CDR3 DNA sequence: TGCAGTATCCGGGGGGCAAGGGAGACCCAGTACTTC. This translates into CSIRGARETQYF. The full variable domain, its missing parts supplied by reference TRBV29-1 and TRBJ2-5, is SAVISQKPSRDICQRGTSLTIQCQVDSQVTMMFWYRQQPGQSLTLIATANQGSEATYESGFVIDKFPISRPNLTFSTLTVSNMSPEDSSIYLCSIRGARETQYFGPGTRLLVL.

This clonotype was counted many times. This CDR3 reads CAWSDKLAYEQYF. As DNA, the CDR3 is TGTGCCTGGAGTGATAAACTGGCCTACGAGCAGTACTTC. This chain links TRBV30 with TRBJ2-7, with D uncertain. The CDR3 has 13 residues. Germline V lookup: CDR1 GTSNPN, CDR2 SVGIG (reference sequence). The V gene lost 1 base and the J gene lost 2 bases, with 9 bases spanning the gap.

This clonotype was picked up a small number of times. The J gene is TRBJ2-5, the V gene TRBV7-6; the D gene could be TRBD1 or TRBD2 (6 bases each). From germline, CDR1 is SGHVS and CDR2 FNYEAQ. This CDR3 is built from 16 residues. The V end lost 0 bases, the J end lost 6 bases, and 17 bases lay between the germline ends. The CDR3 loop is CASSLASFRGLQTQYF. In DNA, the CDR3 is TGTGCCAGCAGCTTAGCCTCGTTCCGGGGGCTGCAGACCCAGTACTTC.

The gene calls are TRBV27 and TRBJ1-2; TRBD1 matches 7 bases. The CDR3 loop spans 14 amino acids. The germline V gene has CDR1 MNHEY and CDR2 SMNVEV (reference sequence). The V gene end was trimmed by 5 bases and the J gene end by 9 bases; junction bases not matched to a gene: 12. The CDR3 coding sequence is TGTGCCAGCAGTGAAAACAGGGGCTTACTGCGCTACACCTTC. This codes for CASSENRGLLRYTF.

Only a few counts were recorded for this clonotype. The rearrangement links TRBV3-1 to TRBJ2-1, with 8 bases aligning to TRBD2. This CDR3 has 17 residues. Trimming took 3 bases from V and 9 from J; bases not matched to a gene: 16. In germline, CDR1 is LGHDT, CDR2 YNNKEL (reference sequence). This CDR3 is CASSQDSGTRAKVEQFF. The CDR3 region has the DNA TGTGCCAGCAGCCAGGATTCCGGGACTAGAGCTAAAGTTGAGCAGTTCTTC.

The chain joins TRBV28 to TRBJ1-5; the D is unclear. Germline V gene data show CDR1 as MDHEN and CDR2 as SYDVKM. Trimming stripped 3 bases from V and 4 bases from J, with 16 bases between. There are 16 residues in the CDR3. The CDR3 DNA reads TGTGCCAGCAGTTTTAGCTCTTACGCGGGGAATCAGCCCCAGCATTTT. This sequence encodes CASSFSSYAGNQPQHF.

This clonotype came up many times. The V call is TRBV7-9, the J call TRBJ2-7, with 14 bases aligning to TRBD2. The CDR3 extends over 15 amino acids. V was pared by 1 base and J by 4 bases, with 0 bases of the junction left unmatched. Germline loops: CDR1 SEHNR, CDR2 FQNEAQ (reference sequence). This chain's CDR3 is CASSLGTSGRYEQYF. CDR3 coding DNA: TGTGCCAGCAGCTTAGGGACTAGCGGGAGGTACGAGCAGTACTTC.

V is TRBV7-9 and J is TRBJ1-2, with 7 bases that match TRBD1. Germline CDR1 is SEHNR and CDR2 is FQNEAQ (reference sequence). V lost 5 bases to trimming and J lost 7 bases; unmatched junction nucleotides: 13. The CDR3 contains 15 residues. The CDR3: CASSPNRQGSGGYTF. DNA for the CDR3: TGTGCCAGCAGCCCGAACCGACAGGGAAGTGGTGGCTACACCTTC.

This clonotype has just a few counts. V usage is TRBV2 and J usage is TRBJ1-4, with a weak D call TRBD1 (5 bases). V was clipped by 7 bases and J by 6 bases, with 12 bases between them. CDR1 is SNHLY, CDR2 FYNNEI, per germline. The CDR3 is made up of 13 amino acids. CDR3 in DNA: TGTGCCAGCACAACCGACAGCTATGAAAAACTGTTTTTT. Protein sequence: CASTTDSYEKLFF.

This chain joins TRBV5-5 and TRBJ2-5, with D perhaps matching TRBD1 or TRBD2 (5 bases each). Germline V CDR1 and CDR2: SGHKS, YYEKEE (reference sequence). The CDR3 has 14 residues. V lost 3 bases and J 0 bases, leaving 9 bases between the germline ends. The CDR3 sequence: CASSSGPNQETQYF. The DNA for the CDR3 is TGTGCCAGCAGCTCGGGACCCAACCAAGAGACCCAGTACTTC.

V and J are TRBV5-6 and TRBJ1-2, with D uncertain. The CDR3 is 15 amino acids. Between the trimmed V and J ends, which lost 1 base and 0 bases, there was a span of 10 bases. Per the germline V gene, CDR1 is SGHDT and CDR2 is YYEEEE. The CDR3 sequence: CASSLIVRANYGYTF. DNA for the CDR3: TGTGCCAGCAGCTTGATAGTAAGGGCTAACTATGGCTACACCTTC.

The CDR3 DNA follows: TGTGCCTGGAGCCTTCTGACAGGGGGGAGTTTGGCGGCGGATACGCAGTATTTT. It is translated as CAWSLLTGGSLAADTQYF. V usage is TRBV30 and J usage is TRBJ2-3, with 9 bases matching TRBD1. The CDR3 runs 18 residues. Per the germline V gene, CDR1 is GTSNPN and CDR2 is SVGIG (reference sequence). The J segment lost 6 bases and the V segment lost 3 bases, leaving 19 bases of the junction unmatched.

This clonotype occurred a few times. The chain carries TRBV6-2 or TRBV6-3 and TRBJ1-1; a weak D match, TRBD1 (5 bases). Germline CDR1 reads MNHEY; CDR2 reads SVGEGT. The germline V and J ends were trimmed by 2 bases and 6 bases, with 16 bases remaining between them. The CDR3 runs to 15 residues. The CDR3 loop is CASSYQQGGGSEAFF. CDR3 sequence (DNA): TGTGCCAGCAGTTACCAGCAGGGAGGTGGTTCTGAAGCTTTCTTT.

This clonotype was seen only a few times. The chain links TRBV6-1 to TRBJ2-3; D uncertain. The CDR3 totals 16 residues. With 4 bases removed from V and 6 bases from J, the gap between germline ends came to 20 bases. CDR1 is MNHNS, CDR2 SASEGT, per germline. For the CDR3, the DNA is TGTGCCAGCAGTGCACTCTGGACCGGCGGTCGGGATACGCAGTATTTT. It yields the protein CASSALWTGGRDTQYF.

This chain uses TRBV11-2 with TRBJ1-6, with D maybe TRBD1 (5 bases). The CDR3 is 15 residues long. CDR1 SGHAT and CDR2 FQNNGV come from the germline V gene. V dropped 5 bases and J dropped 7 bases, with 15 bases sitting between them. This chain's CDR3 is CASSTPDGANSPLHF. The CDR3 region has the DNA TGTGCCAGCAGCACACCGGACGGGGCAAATTCACCCCTCCACTTT.

The V call is TRBV12-3 or TRBV12-4, the J call TRBJ2-3; TRBD2 matches at 7 bases. This CDR3 region has 15 residues. V was pared by 6 bases and J by 0 bases, with 6 bases of the junction left unmatched. The CDR3, as DNA: TGTGCCAGCAGGCGTAGCGGGTCTAGCACAGATACGCAGTATTTT. This gives the protein CASRRSGSSTDTQYF.

CDR3 in amino acids: CASSVGISYNSPLHF. CDR3 in DNA: TGTGCCAGCAGCGTAGGGATCAGCTATAATTCACCCCTCCACTTT. The chain joins TRBV9 to TRBJ1-6; D uncertain. Trimming shortened V by 0 bases and J by 3 bases, and 7 bases separated the two germline ends. Germline-derived CDR1 and CDR2 are SGDLS and YYNGEE. The CDR3 contains 15 residues. Drawing the rest from reference TRBV9 and TRBJ1-6, the complete variable domain is DSGVTQTPKHLITATGQRVTLRCSPRSGDLSVYWYQQSLDQGLQFLIQYYNGEERAKGNILERFSAQQFPDLHSELNLSSLELGDSALYFCASSVGISYNSPLHFGNGTRLTVT.

This chain connects TRBV20-1 to TRBJ2-1; 7 bases align to TRBD2. Losses at the gene ends were 6 bases for V and 2 bases for J; bases not matched to a gene: 7. Germline lookup yields CDR1 DFQATT and CDR2 SNEGSKA (reference sequence). CDR3 length: 14 residues. The CDR3 is CSATSDLAYNEQFF. The CDR3 region has the DNA TGCAGTGCCACTAGCGACTTGGCCTACAATGAGCAGTTCTTC.

The chain is built from TRBV5-4 and TRBJ2-7; D possibly corresponds to TRBD2 (5 bases). CDR1 is SGHNT and CDR2 is YYREEE in the germline V gene (reference sequence). This CDR3 spans 14 amino acids. With 0 bases removed from V and 4 bases from J, the gap between germline ends came to 11 bases. Here the CDR3 reads CASSLAIGEYEQYF. DNA for the CDR3: TGTGCCAGCAGCTTGGCAATTGGGGAGTACGAGCAGTACTTC.

This clonotype has a count of ten or more. The rearrangement uses TRBV12-3 or TRBV12-4 and TRBJ2-1, with D tentatively TRBD1 (6 bases). This CDR3 region has 12 residues. Trimming pared 3 bases from V and 12 bases from J, leaving 12 bases between. CDR3 in amino acids: CASSFLQGRQFF. DNA for the CDR3: TGTGCCAGCAGTTTCTTACAGGGACGGCAGTTCTTC.

The chain has TRBV28 and TRBJ1-2; D not resolved. Trimming shortened V by 9 bases and J by 3 bases, and 8 bases separated the two germline ends. This CDR3 region has 11 residues. Germline loops: CDR1 MDHEN, CDR2 SYDVKM. The CDR3 region has the DNA TGTGCCAGTCTGCGCGACTATGGCTACACCTTC. Translating it yields CASLRDYGYTF.

This clonotype occurred a few times. The V gene is TRBV6-1, the J gene TRBJ2-7, with 11 nucleotides matching TRBD1. CDR3 size: 16 residues. Germline V CDR1 and CDR2: MNHNS, SASEGT. V lost 4 bases and J lost 0; bases outside the gene matches: 5. The CDR3 DNA is TGTGCCAGCAGTGGATCGGACAGGGGGCTCTCCTACGAGCAGTACTTC. Its translation: CASSGSDRGLSYEQYF.

This clonotype has ten or more counts. CDR3 DNA sequence: TGTGCCAGCTCACCGACGGTCACTAGGGATAATGAGCAGTTCTTC. Amino acid sequence: CASSPTVTRDNEQFF. The chain recombines TRBV18 with TRBJ2-1, with D possibly TRBD2 on 5 matching bases. Trimming pared 3 bases from V and 7 bases from J, leaving 16 bases between. The CDR3 totals 15 residues. Germline lookup yields CDR1 KGHSH and CDR2 LQKENI.

This clonotype showed up just a few times. The chain employs TRBV20-1 and TRBJ2-1, with 11 bases fitting TRBD2. This CDR3 has 16 amino acids. Germline lookup yields CDR1 DFQATT and CDR2 SNEGSKA (reference sequence). V gave up 5 bases and J gave up 5 bases; unmatched junction bases: 11. The chain's CDR3 is CSAYNSGRAQNNEQFF. In DNA, the CDR3 is TGCAGTGCTTATAATAGCGGGAGGGCCCAAAACAATGAGCAGTTCTTC.

The chain uses TRBV6-1 and TRBJ1-2; D gene ambiguous. The CDR3 has 13 amino acids. V was cut by 9 bases and J by 6 bases, with 17 bases left in between. Germline CDR1 and CDR2: MNHNS and SASEGT. The CDR3 DNA sequence: TGTGCCAGACGCGATACTACGACGGATGGCTACACCTTC. Translation: CARRDTTTDGYTF.

The chain joins TRBV20-1 to TRBJ2-3; D is unresolved. The CDR3 has 15 residues. Germline V gives CDR1 DFQATT, CDR2 SNEGSKA (reference sequence). V was trimmed by 0 bases and J by 1 base, leaving 11 bases between them. The CDR3 reads CSARDPNTGTDTQYF. In DNA, the CDR3 is TGCAGTGCTAGAGACCCTAATACGGGCACAGATACGCAGTATTTT.

This clonotype was recorded a few times. Here the CDR3 reads CASSDSSVNEQFF. The CDR3 DNA is TGTGCCAGCAGTGACTCCTCTGTTAATGAGCAGTTCTTC. This sequence joins TRBV6-4 and TRBJ2-1; D uncertain. The CDR3 covers 13 residues. Trimming left V 0 bases short and J 7 bases short, with 7 bases between. Germline V gene data show CDR1 as MRHNA and CDR2 as SNTAGT.

This clonotype was found many times. In DNA, the CDR3 is TGTGCCAGCAGCTTAGCGCGGGAGGGCCAGATAGATACGCAGTATTTT. It yields the protein CASSLAREGQIDTQYF. The gene calls are TRBV7-9 and TRBJ2-3; TRBD2 aligns across 9 bases. Germline V gives CDR1 SEHNR, CDR2 FQNEAQ (reference sequence). This CDR3 contains 16 residues. V was clipped by 0 bases and J by 5 bases; unmatched bases: 6.

A few counts support this clonotype. The chain couples TRBV6-5 to TRBJ2-6; D is perhaps TRBD1 (5 bases). The CDR3 runs 18 residues. Trimming removed 0 bases from V and 0 bases from J, with 12 bases in between. The germline V gene has CDR1 MNHEY and CDR2 SVGAGI. CDR3 in DNA: TGTGCCAGCAGTTACTCGTACAGGAAACGCTCTGGGGCCAACGTCCTGACTTTC. Protein: CASSYSYRKRSGANVLTF.